The 20 T cell receptor beta chains presented below share a single source sample, sequenced in a study of cytomegalovirus exposure and HLA in healthy donors. Both 60 Vbeta primers and 13 Jbeta primers went into the PCR. Measured with immunoSEQ multiplex PCR; TCRdb has only the in-frame clones, and not every one. The sample records approximately 68,000 clones, roughly 75% being singletons. The sequencing input was PBMCs. These TCRs come from a woman aged 25 to 39 in good health and CMV-seropositive.

V is TRBV4-2 and J is TRBJ2-1; TRBD2 is a possible D gene (6 bases). Trimming pared 0 bases from V and 1 base from J, leaving 13 bases between. Germline V lookup: CDR1 LGHNA, CDR2 YNFKEQ. The length of the CDR3 is 17 residues. Here the CDR3 DNA reads TGTGCCAGCAGCCAAGAGTCCGGGAGCCTTTCCTACAATGAGCAGTTCTTC. This codes for CASSQESGSLSYNEQFF.

V is TRBV7-2 and J is TRBJ2-3; 7 bases agree with TRBD2. V shed 1 base, J shed 1 base, and the junction held 5 bases outside the gene matches. CDR3 length: 16 residues. Germline V gene data show CDR1 as SGHTA and CDR2 as FQGNSA. CDR3 bases: TGTGCCAGCAGCTTAGGGGTGGGAGGGGGCACAGATACGCAGTATTTT. Translated, it gives CASSLGVGGGTDTQYF.

The chain has TRBV10-3 and TRBJ1-4; TRBD1 matches 7 bases. Germline-derived CDR1 and CDR2 are ENHRY and SYGVKD. Trimming took 6 bases from V and 0 from J; bases not matched to a gene: 4. This CDR3 is built from 15 residues. The CDR3 spells CAIRGDSATNEKLFF. CDR3 sequence (DNA): TGTGCCATCAGGGGGGACAGCGCAACTAATGAAAAACTGTTTTTT.

The chain joins TRBV19 to TRBJ2-7; no definite D call. Germline CDR1 LNHDA, CDR2 SQIVND (reference sequence). With 0 bases removed from V and 3 bases from J, the gap between germline ends came to 9 bases. The CDR3 spans 14 residues. The CDR3: CASSIDAGNYEQYF. In DNA, the CDR3 is TGTGCCAGTAGTATAGACGCCGGTAACTACGAGCAGTACTTC.

The chain links TRBV5-8 to TRBJ2-3; 8 nucleotides match TRBD1. Germline V gene data show CDR1 as SGHTS and CDR2 as YDEGEE. The CDR3 is 15 amino acids. Trimming removed 0 bases from V and 5 bases from J; junction bases left unmatched: 5. The CDR3 DNA reads as TGTGCCAGCAGCTTGGTGCAGGGGGCTATAGATACGCAGTATTTT. Its translation is CASSLVQGAIDTQYF.

This chain joins TRBV4-2 and TRBJ1-3, with D uncertain. Per the germline V gene, CDR1 is LGHNA and CDR2 is YNFKEQ. Deletions cut 2 bases from V and 0 bases from J, with 8 bases between. This CDR3 has 15 amino acids. CDR3 sequence reads: CASSQNGISGNTIYF. The CDR3, as DNA: TGTGCCAGCAGCCAAAACGGGATCTCTGGAAACACCATATATTTT.

This clone was seen more than once but under ten times. The J gene is TRBJ1-1, the V gene TRBV6-4, with D perhaps TRBD1 (6 bases). The germline CDR1 and CDR2 sequences are MRHNA and SNTAGT. The V gene lost 0 bases and the J gene lost 7 bases, with 9 bases spanning the gap. This CDR3 comprises 13 residues. The CDR3: CASSDSQGGEAFF. The CDR3 coding sequence is TGTGCCAGCAGTGACTCACAGGGTGGTGAAGCTTTCTTT.

This chain joins TRBV7-3 and TRBJ2-1, with 9 bases identical to TRBD2. From germline, CDR1 is SGHTA and CDR2 FQGTGA. The CDR3 sequence is 20 residues long. The junction had 24 bases not matched to a gene; V was cut back by 2 bases and J by 10 bases. The CDR3 nucleotides are TGTGCCAGCAGCTTAGAGGGTTGGGAACGGGGGCGGGGGGGCCGCAGGGAGCAGTTCTTC. Amino acids: CASSLEGWERGRGGRREQFF. Full variable domain (outside the CDR3, taken from reference TRBV7-3 and TRBJ2-1): GAGVSQTPSNKVTEKGKYVELRCDPISGHTALYWYRQSLGQGPEFLIYFQGTGAADDSGLPNDRFFAVRPEGSVSTLKIQRTERGDSAVYLCASSLEGWERGRGGRREQFFGPGTRLTVL.

The rearrangement links TRBV4-3 to TRBJ2-6, with 14 bases lining up with TRBD2. The junction had 8 bases not matched to a gene; V was cut back by 3 bases and J by 1 base. Per germline, CDR1 LGHNA and CDR2 YSLEER. The CDR3 contains 20 residues. The CDR3: CASSHPNGTSGSSGANVLTF. The CDR3 DNA reads as TGCGCCAGCAGCCATCCGAACGGGACTAGCGGGAGTTCTGGGGCCAACGTCCTGACTTTC.

V and J are TRBV5-1 and TRBJ1-2; 9 nucleotides agree with TRBD1. The germline V gene encodes CDR1 SGHRS and CDR2 YFSETQ. CDR3 length equals 16 residues. Germline trimming cut 3 bases from V and 8 bases from J; bases unmatched to any gene: 14. For the CDR3, the DNA is TGCGCCAGCAGCTCCTCTCCGGGACAGGGAAAGAAGGGCTACACCTTC. Residues: CASSSSPGQGKKGYTF.

The V gene is TRBV4-2, the J gene TRBJ2-3; TRBD2 matches at 12 bases. J was trimmed by 1 base and V by 1 base; bases with no gene match: 0. This CDR3 has 16 residues. Germline values: CDR1 LGHNA, CDR2 YNFKEQ. The CDR3 region has the DNA TGTGCCAGCAGCCAAGGGACTAGCGGGGGCACAGATACGCAGTATTTT. Protein: CASSQGTSGGTDTQYF.

The chain carries TRBV6-5 and TRBJ1-4; the D gene is possibly TRBD1 (6 bases). This CDR3 comprises 14 residues. In germline, CDR1 is MNHEY, CDR2 SVGAGI. Trimming removed 6 bases from V and 10 bases from J, with 18 bases in between. CDR3 nucleotide sequence: TGTGCCAGCAGATCTCGGGGGGCGGTTGGAAAACTGTTTTTT. It encodes CASRSRGAVGKLFF.

The chain is built from TRBV29-1 and TRBJ2-3; 9 bases match TRBD2. V shed 4 bases and J 4 bases; nucleotides not matched to a gene: 6. The V gene's germline CDR1 is SQVTM and CDR2 ANQGSEA. This CDR3 region has 14 residues. DNA of the CDR3: TGCAGCGTTGCCTCGCCTAGCGGGGCAGATACGCAGTATTTT. Residues: CSVASPSGADTQYF.

The rearrangement links TRBV5-1 to TRBJ2-7; 10 nucleotides line up with TRBD2. V was clipped by 7 bases and J by 0 bases; unmatched bases: 7. The CDR3 loop spans 15 amino acids. CDR1 is SGHRS, CDR2 YFSETQ, per germline. The CDR3 loop reads CASRWGTSDSYEQYF. Written as DNA, the CDR3 is TGCGCCAGCCGTTGGGGGACTAGCGACTCCTACGAGCAGTACTTC.

This clone came up once. The chain employs TRBV15 and TRBJ2-1, with TRBD2 matching 8 bases. Looked up from germline, CDR1 is LNHNV and CDR2 is YYDKDF (reference sequence). The CDR3 is made up of 16 amino acids. V gave up 0 bases and J gave up 4 bases; unmatched junction bases: 5. CDR3 sequence reads: CATSRDFGGGYNEQFF. The CDR3 DNA reads TGTGCCACCAGCAGAGATTTCGGGGGGGGTTACAATGAGCAGTTCTTC.

The chain has TRBV6-5 and TRBJ2-7; 9 nucleotides align to TRBD1. Germline trimming cut 6 bases from V and 3 bases from J; bases unmatched to any gene: 6. CDR3 length: 14 residues. In germline, CDR1 is MNHEY, CDR2 SVGAGI. In DNA, the CDR3 is TGTGCCAGCAGCGCAGGGACAGGGAACTACGAGCAGTACTTC. Protein product: CASSAGTGNYEQYF.

This clone showed up just a few times. The V call is TRBV28, the J call TRBJ2-5; a possible D gene is TRBD2 (6 bases). Trimming took 8 bases from V and 1 from J, leaving 11 bases between them. CDR3 size: 13 residues. The germline gives CDR1 MDHEN, CDR2 SYDVKM. In nucleotides, the CDR3 is TGTGCCAGCGGGGGGTCAGGCCAAGAGACCCAGTACTTC. This sequence encodes CASGGSGQETQYF. Full variable domain (outside the CDR3, taken from reference TRBV28 and TRBJ2-5): DVKVTQSSRYLVKRTGEKVFLECVQDMDHENMFWYRQDPGLGLRLIYFSYDVKMKEKGDIPEGYSVSREKKERFSLILESASTNQTSMYLCASGGSGQETQYFGPGTRLLVL.

This rearrangement joins TRBV5-1 to TRBJ1-5; 9 bases agree with TRBD1. The germline CDR1 and CDR2 sequences are SGHRS and YFSETQ. V dropped 4 bases and J dropped 4; count of bases not matched to a gene: 3. There are 14 residues in the CDR3. CDR3 coding DNA: TGCGCCAGCAGCCTCGGGACAGGGAATCAGCCCCAGCATTTT. Amino acid sequence: CASSLGTGNQPQHF. Full variable domain (rest looked up from reference TRBV5-1 and TRBJ1-5): KAGVTQTPRYLIKTRGQQVTLSCSPISGHRSVSWYQQTPGQGLQFLFEYFSETQRNKGNFPGRFSGRQFSNSRSEMNVSTLELGDSALYLCASSLGTGNQPQHFGDGTRLSIL.

This clone was recorded a few times. This sequence joins TRBV4-1 and TRBJ2-7, with TRBD2 matching over 7 bases. V shed 1 base and J 2 bases; nucleotides not matched to a gene: 5. CDR3 size: 15 residues. Germline CDR1 reads MGHRA; CDR2 reads YSYEKL. The CDR3 sequence is CASSQGPSGTYEQYF. The CDR3 nucleotides read TGCGCCAGCAGCCAAGGTCCTAGCGGCACCTACGAGCAGTACTTC.

The V and J genes are TRBV29-1 and TRBJ1-1; 7 bases are shared with TRBD1. J gave up 0 bases and V 2 bases, and 9 bases lay outside the gene matches. The germline CDR1 and CDR2 sequences are SQVTM and ANQGSEA. The CDR3 runs 16 residues. This CDR3 is CSVEWSGGPMNTEAFF. The CDR3 DNA reads as TGCAGCGTTGAATGGTCAGGGGGGCCCATGAACACTGAAGCTTTCTTT.